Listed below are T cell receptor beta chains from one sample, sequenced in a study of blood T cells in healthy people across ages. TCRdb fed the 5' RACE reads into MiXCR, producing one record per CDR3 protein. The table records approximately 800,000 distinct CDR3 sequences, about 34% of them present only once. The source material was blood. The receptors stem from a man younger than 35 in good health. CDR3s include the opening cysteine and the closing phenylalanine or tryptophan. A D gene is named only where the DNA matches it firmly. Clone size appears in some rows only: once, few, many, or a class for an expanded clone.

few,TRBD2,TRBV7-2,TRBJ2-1,CASSLLAGDSNEQFF,TGTGCCAGCAGCTTACTAGCGGGGGATTCCAATGAGCAGTTCTTC
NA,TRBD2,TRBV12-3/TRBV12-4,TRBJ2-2,CASSFETGGLTGELFF,TGTGCCAGCAGTTTTGAGACGGGGGGACTCACCGGGGAGCTGTTTTTT
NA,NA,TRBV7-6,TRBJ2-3,CASSFTAFSTDTQYF,TGTGCCAGCAGCTTTACAGCTTTTAGCACAGATACGCAGTATTTT
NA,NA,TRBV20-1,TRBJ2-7,CSVPGPTGTYEQYF,TGCAGTGTTCCGGGGCCAACAGGGACCTACGAGCAGTACTTC
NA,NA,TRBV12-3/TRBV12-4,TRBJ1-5,CASSSTPPGRNNQPQHF,TGTGCCAGCAGCTCGACCCCCCCGGGACGCAACAATCAGCCCCAGCATTTT
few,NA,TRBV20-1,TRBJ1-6,CSASLPRGRRSPLHF,TGCAGTGCTAGCTTGCCCCGGGGGCGAAGATCACCCCTCCACTTT
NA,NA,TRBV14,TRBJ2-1,CASSQEDHNSYNEQFF,TGTGCCAGCAGCCAAGAGGACCATAACTCCTACAATGAGCAGTTCTTC
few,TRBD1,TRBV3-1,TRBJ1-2,CASSQVQGNIGYTF,TGTGCCAGCAGCCAAGTACAGGGGAATATTGGCTACACCTTC
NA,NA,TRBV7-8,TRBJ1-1,CASSETDEAFF,TGTGCCAGCAGCGAAACAGATGAAGCTTTCTTT
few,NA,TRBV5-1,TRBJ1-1,CASSSGGVSVNTEAFF,TGCGCCAGCAGCTCCGGCGGGGTTTCCGTGAACACTGAAGCTTTCTTT
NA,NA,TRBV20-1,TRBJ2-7,CSAPGRMVYEQYF,TGCAGTGCTCCCGGACGGATGGTCTACGAGCAGTACTTC
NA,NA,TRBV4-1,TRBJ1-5,CASSQDSPPTSNQPQHF,TGCGCCAGCAGTCAAGACAGTCCACCGACTAGCAATCAGCCCCAGCATTTT
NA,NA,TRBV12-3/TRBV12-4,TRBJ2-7,CASSLNGQGSYNEQYF,TGTGCCAGCAGTTTAAATGGGCAGGGGTCCTACAATGAGCAGTACTTC
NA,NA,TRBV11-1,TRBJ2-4,CASSLEADGSSQYF,TGTGCCAGCAGCTTAGAGGCGGATGGGTCCAGTCAGTACTTC
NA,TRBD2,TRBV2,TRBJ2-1,CASSEAGLAGSDEQFF,TGTGCCAGCAGTGAAGCTGGACTAGCGGGGAGCGATGAGCAGTTCTTC
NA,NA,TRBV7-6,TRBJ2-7,CASSAESDGSSFHNEQYF,TGTGCCAGCAGCGCCGAGTCAGACGGCAGCTCCTTCCACAATGAGCAGTACTTC
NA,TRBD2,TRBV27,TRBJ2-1,CASSLSPPGGAYNEQFF,TGTGCCAGCAGTTTATCCCCTCCGGGGGGGGCGTATAATGAGCAGTTCTTC
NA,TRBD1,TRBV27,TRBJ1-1,CASSLLRHRGNTEAFF,TGTGCCAGCAGTTTACTCCGGCACAGGGGGAACACTGAAGCTTTCTTT
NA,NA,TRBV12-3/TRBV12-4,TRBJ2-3,CASRLAGVPDTQYF,TGTGCCAGCAGGCTGGCTGGGGTCCCAGATACGCAGTATTTT
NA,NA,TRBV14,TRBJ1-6,CASSQEGYRNSLFTLHF,TGTGCCAGCAGCCAAGAGGGTTACAGAAACTCACTCTTCACCCTCCACTTT
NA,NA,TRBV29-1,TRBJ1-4,CSVGTDGTNEKLFF,TGCAGCGTTGGGACAGACGGAACTAATGAAAAACTGTTTTTT
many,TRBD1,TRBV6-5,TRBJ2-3,CASSLTGGFQDTQYF,TGTGCCAGCAGTTTGACAGGGGGCTTTCAAGATACGCAGTATTTT
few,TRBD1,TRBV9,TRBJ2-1,CASSGTGSVEQFF,TGTGCCAGCAGCGGGACAGGGTCGGTTGAGCAGTTCTTC
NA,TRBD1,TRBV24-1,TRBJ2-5,CVTGTGLETQYF,TGTGTCACCGGGACAGGCCTGGAGACCCAGTACTTC
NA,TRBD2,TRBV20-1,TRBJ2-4,CSATPASGKYNEQYF,TGCAGTGCTACCCCGGCTAGCGGAAAGTACAATGAGCAGTACTTC
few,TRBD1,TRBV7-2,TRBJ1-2,CASSLNSGGASYGYTF,TGTGCCAGCAGCTTAAACTCAGGGGGCGCTTCCTATGGCTACACCTTC
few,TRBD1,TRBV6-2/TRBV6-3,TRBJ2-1,CASSYSLGQGSSYNEQFF,TGTGCCAGCAGTTACTCTCTCGGACAGGGGAGCTCCTACAATGAGCAGTTCTTC
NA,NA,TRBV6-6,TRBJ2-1,CASRVRSTVWFF,TGTGCCAGCAGGGTAAGATCGACAGTTTGGTTCTTC
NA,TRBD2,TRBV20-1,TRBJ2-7,CSAQKGLLAREEQYF,TGCAGTGCTCAAAAGGGCTTACTAGCGAGGGAGGAGCAGTACTTC
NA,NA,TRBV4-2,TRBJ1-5,CASSQERTDNQPQHF,TGTGCCAGCAGCCAAGAAAGGACTGATAATCAGCCCCAGCATTTT
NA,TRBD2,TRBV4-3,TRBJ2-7,CASSQDRTSGYEQYF,TGCGCCAGCAGCCAAGACAGGACTAGCGGCTACGAGCAGTACTTC
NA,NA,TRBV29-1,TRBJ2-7,CSVEFPGPRGHEQYF,TGCAGCGTTGAATTTCCGGGGCCGAGGGGCCACGAGCAGTACTTC
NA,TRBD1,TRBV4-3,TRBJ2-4,CASSPHRGWDEQYF,TGCGCCAGCAGCCCGCACAGGGGTTGGGATGAGCAGTACTTC
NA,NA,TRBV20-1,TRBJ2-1,CSARGMGDQETQFF,TGCAGTGCTAGAGGGATGGGGGACCAAGAGACCCAGTTCTTC
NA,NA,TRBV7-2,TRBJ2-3,CASSFMWGASDTQYF,TGTGCCAGCAGCTTTATGTGGGGGGCCTCAGATACGCAGTATTTT
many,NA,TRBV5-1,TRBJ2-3,CASSPETDTQYF,TGCGCCAGCAGCCCCGAGACAGATACGCAGTATTTT
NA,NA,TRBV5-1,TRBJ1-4,CASSLRSGQGEKLFF,TGCGCCAGCAGCTTGCGGTCAGGGCAAGGTGAAAAACTGTTTTTT
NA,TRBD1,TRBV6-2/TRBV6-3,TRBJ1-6,CASNETPGQANSPLHF,TGTGCCAGCAATGAAACCCCGGGACAGGCCAATTCACCCCTCCACTTT
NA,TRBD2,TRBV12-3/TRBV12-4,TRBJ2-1,CASSPRGAGTQFF,TGTGCCAGCAGTCCGCGGGGGGCAGGTACGCAGTTCTTC
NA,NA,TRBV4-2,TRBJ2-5,CASSQGGKLSETQYF,TGTGCCAGCAGCCAAGGAGGGAAGCTCTCAGAGACCCAGTACTTC
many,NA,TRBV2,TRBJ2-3,CASSVRGGTDTQYF,TGTGCCAGCAGCGTAAGGGGCGGAACAGATACGCAGTATTTT
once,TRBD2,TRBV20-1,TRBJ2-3,CSARDLTGGDTQYF,TGCAGTGCTAGAGATCTGACGGGGGGAGATACGCAGTATTTT
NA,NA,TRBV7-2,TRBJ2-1,CASSLANPRVNEQFF,TGTGCCAGCAGCTTAGCCAATCCCAGGGTCAATGAGCAGTTCTTC
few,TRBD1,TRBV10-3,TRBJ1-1,CAISGTGAPKDTEAFF,TGTGCCATCAGTGGTACAGGGGCCCCGAAGGACACTGAAGCTTTCTTT
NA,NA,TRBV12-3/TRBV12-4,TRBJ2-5,CASTLENEQYF,TGTGCCAGCACTTTAGAGAATGAGCAGTACTTC
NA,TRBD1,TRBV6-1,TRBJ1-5,CASSAGTGGAVSNQPQHF,TGTGCCAGCAGTGCCGGGACAGGGGGCGCAGTCAGCAATCAGCCCCAGCATTTT
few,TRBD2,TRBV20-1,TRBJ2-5,CSASSGGSTGETQYF,TGCAGTGCTAGCAGCGGGGGGTCGACCGGGGAGACCCAGTACTTC
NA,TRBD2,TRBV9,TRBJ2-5,CASSPGGLAGQETQYF,TGTGCCAGCAGCCCCGGTGGGCTAGCGGGACAAGAGACCCAGTACTTC
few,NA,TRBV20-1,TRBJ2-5,CSTVSGQETQYF,TGCAGTACGGTTAGCGGACAAGAGACCCAGTACTTC
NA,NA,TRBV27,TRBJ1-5,CASSSTGLGSNQPQHF,TGTGCCAGCAGTTCCACAGGGTTAGGAAGCAATCAGCCCCAGCATTTT
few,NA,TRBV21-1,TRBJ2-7,CASSKLSTGGFYEQYF,TGTGCCAGCAGCAAACTGTCGACAGGGGGATTCTACGAGCAGTACTTC
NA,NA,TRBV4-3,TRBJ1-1,CASSREGFTEAFF,TGCGCCAGCAGCCGAGAAGGTTTCACTGAAGCTTTCTTT
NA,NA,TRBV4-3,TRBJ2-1,CASSQGRVVSNEQFF,TGCGCCAGCAGCCAAGGCAGGGTGGTGTCCAATGAGCAGTTCTTC
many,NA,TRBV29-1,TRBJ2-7,CSVRETGFNYEQYF,TGCAGCGTCCGGGAAACAGGGTTCAATTACGAGCAGTACTTC
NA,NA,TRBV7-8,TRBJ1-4,CASSFSATGTNEELFF,TGTGCCAGCAGCTTCTCTGCTACAGGGACAAATGAAGAACTGTTTTTT
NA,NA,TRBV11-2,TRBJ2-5,CASSVSRWQETQYF,TGTGCCAGCAGCGTATCTCGGTGGCAAGAGACCCAGTACTTC
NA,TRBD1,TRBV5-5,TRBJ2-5,CASMTGGMSSYNEQYF,TGTGCCAGCATGACAGGGGGAATGAGCTCCTACAATGAGCAGTACTTC
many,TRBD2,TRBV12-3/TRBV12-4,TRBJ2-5,CASSLGPGEGETQYF,TGTGCCAGCAGTTTGGGTCCGGGGGAGGGAGAGACCCAGTACTTC
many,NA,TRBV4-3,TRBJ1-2,CASSQVRSGSNYGYTF,TGCGCCAGCAGCCAAGTGCGTTCGGGCAGCAACTATGGCTACACCTTC
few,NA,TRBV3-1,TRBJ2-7,CASSQGPSSPYEQYF,TGTGCCAGCAGCCAAGGGCCTAGCTCTCCCTACGAGCAGTACTTC